The 25 T cell receptor beta chains reported below all come from one sample, sequenced in a study of shared clonotypes between healthy human individuals. Naive CD8 cells lacked CD45RO, underwent positive selection for CCR7 and left out terminally differentiated effector memory CD45RA+ cells. Generated by immunoSEQ multiplex PCR, the TCRdb table keeps only in-frame clones and is missing some. The profile shows some 2.1 million clones, about 95% of them singletons. Sequencing was done on a sample of naive CD8+ T cells sorted from blood. The receptor set was obtained from a man aged 18 to 29 in good health.

V is TRBV5-6 and J is TRBJ2-1, with D uncertain. Trimming pared 0 bases from V and 12 bases from J, leaving 19 bases between. This CDR3 contains 15 residues. Germline V gives CDR1 SGHDT, CDR2 YYEEEE. The CDR3 sequence: CASSLAAPRFLGQFF. DNA for the CDR3: TGTGCCAGCAGCTTGGCCGCTCCCCGGTTTCTTGGGCAGTTCTTC.

This clone came up once. The chain combines TRBV11-2 with TRBJ2-3; 8 bases align to TRBD2. There are 15 residues in the CDR3. J gave up 3 bases and V 3 bases, and 5 bases lay outside the gene matches. CDR1 and CDR2 (germline): SGHAT, FQNNGV. Here the CDR3 reads CASSLELAVTDTQYF. CDR3 DNA sequence: TGTGCCAGCAGCTTGGAACTAGCGGTTACAGATACGCAGTATTTT. The full variable domain, rest sourced from reference TRBV11-2 and TRBJ2-3, is EAGVAQSPRYKIIEKRQSVAFWCNPISGHATLYWYQQILGQGPKLLIQFQNNGVVDDSQLPKDRFSAERLKGVDSTLKIQPAKLEDSAVYLCASSLELAVTDTQYFGPGTRLTVL.

Only a few counts were recorded for this clone. The sample carries other DNA sequences with the same CDR3. This rearrangement joins TRBV4-1 to TRBJ2-7; no clear D. The CDR3 loop spans 15 amino acids. Trimming shortened V by 0 bases and J by 0 bases, and 9 bases separated the two germline ends. The V gene's germline CDR1 is MGHRA and CDR2 YSYEKL. CDR3 sequence reads: CASSQDRGLSYEQYF. The CDR3 DNA is TGCGCCAGCAGCCAAGATCGTGGCCTCTCCTACGAGCAGTACTTC.

The chain joins TRBV5-4 to TRBJ1-1, with D maybe TRBD1 (6 bases). Germline CDR1 and CDR2: SGHNT and YYREEE (reference sequence). This CDR3 has 14 amino acids. V was trimmed by 4 bases and J by 4 bases, leaving 14 bases between them. CDR3 amino acids: CASSPLGAGTEAFF. CDR3 nucleotides: TGTGCCAGCAGCCCCTTGGGGGCAGGCACTGAAGCTTTCTTT.

The J gene is TRBJ1-1, the V gene TRBV6-5; possibly TRBD1 for D (6 bases). CDR1 and CDR2 (germline): MNHEY, SVGAGI. Trimming took off 2 bases at V and 10 bases at J, with 14 bases between the two ends. There are 13 residues in the CDR3. The CDR3 DNA sequence: TGTGCCAGCAGTTACGGCCAGGGGTCGGTAGCTTTCTTT. This encodes CASSYGQGSVAFF.

The CDR3 sequence: CASSVIGTGEGEKLFF. In DNA, the CDR3 is TGCGCCAGCAGCGTGATCGGGACAGGGGAAGGGGAAAAACTGTTTTTT. The chain is built from TRBV5-1 and TRBJ1-4; TRBD1 matches at 10 bases. Germline V gene lookup returns CDR1 SGHRS and CDR2 YFSETQ. Trimming cost V 4 bases and J 8 bases; bases outside gene matches: 11. The CDR3 sequence is 16 residues long.

This chain joins TRBV10-2 and TRBJ2-7; 7 nucleotides align to TRBD1. V lost 10 bases and J lost 0; bases outside the gene matches: 6. Per the germline V gene, CDR1 is WSHSY and CDR2 is SAAADI. The CDR3 sequence is 13 residues long. The CDR3 reads CATDGDSSYEQYF. CDR3 in DNA: TGCGCCACCGATGGGGACAGCTCCTACGAGCAGTACTTC.

This chain uses TRBV28 with TRBJ2-5, with TRBD2 matching 9 bases. The V gene end was trimmed by 2 bases and the J gene end by 5 bases; junction bases not matched to a gene: 6. This CDR3 is built from 15 residues. CDR1 is MDHEN and CDR2 is SYDVKM in the germline V gene. CDR3 coding DNA: TGTGCCAGCAGTTTAAATAGCGGGGGAGCGGAGACCCAGTACTTC. The encoded protein is CASSLNSGGAETQYF.

The J gene is TRBJ1-5, the V gene TRBV7-9; no clear D gene. The germline gives CDR1 SEHNR, CDR2 FQNEAQ (reference sequence). Trimming stripped 3 bases from V and 5 bases from J, with 8 bases between. The CDR3 is 13 residues long. CDR3 region: CASSFGEDQPQHF. The CDR3 DNA follows: TGTGCCAGCAGCTTTGGGGAGGATCAGCCCCAGCATTTT.

This rearrangement joins TRBV5-8 to TRBJ2-7; either TRBD1 or TRBD2 may supply D (5 bases each). The CDR3 has 13 residues. Germline values: CDR1 SGHTS, CDR2 YDEGEE. Trimming cost V 1 base and J 7 bases, with 12 bases left between them. CDR3 coding DNA: TGTGCCAGCAGCTTGAACGGGGCCAGGGAGCAGTACTTC. Residues: CASSLNGAREQYF.

The rearrangement joins TRBV5-4 to TRBJ1-3, with D hard to call. The germline V gene has CDR1 SGHNT and CDR2 YYREEE (reference sequence). Trimming cost V 4 bases and J 2 bases, with 16 bases left between them. The CDR3 is 16 residues long. The CDR3 loop reads CASSQPREGTGNTIYF. In DNA form, the CDR3 reads TGTGCCAGCAGCCAACCTCGGGAGGGTACTGGAAACACCATATATTTT. Variable domain in full (rest from reference TRBV5-4 and TRBJ1-3): ETGVTQSPTHLIKTRGQQVTLRCSSQSGHNTVSWYQQALGQGPQFIFQYYREEENGRGNFPPRFSGLQFPNYSSELNVNALELDDSALYLCASSQPREGTGNTIYFGEGSWLTVV.

The V and J genes are TRBV6-1 and TRBJ1-2, with no clear D. Germline V gives CDR1 MNHNS, CDR2 SASEGT. V was trimmed by 1 base and J by 0 bases, leaving 15 bases between them. The length of the CDR3 is 17 residues. CDR3 residues: CASSEVREGLANYGYTF. CDR3 in DNA: TGTGCCAGCAGTGAAGTCAGAGAGGGATTAGCTAACTATGGCTACACCTTC.

This chain uses TRBV9 with TRBJ1-1; possibly TRBD1 for D (5 bases). The CDR3 is 15 residues long. Germline loops: CDR1 SGDLS, CDR2 YYNGEE. V lost 3 bases and J 1 base, leaving 13 bases between the germline ends. CDR3 DNA sequence: TGTGCCAGCAGCGAACAGGAAAACGGGAACACTGAAGCTTTCTTT. It codes for CASSEQENGNTEAFF.

CDR3 sequence: CASSSPLVGAGNSPLHF. The DNA of the CDR3 is TGTGCCAGCAGCTCCCCTTTGGTTGGGGCAGGAAATTCACCCCTCCACTTT. This chain connects TRBV7-9 to TRBJ1-6; tentative D call: TRBD1 (5 bases). Germline CDR1 SEHNR, CDR2 FQNEAQ (reference sequence). V was trimmed by 4 bases and J by 7 bases, leaving 20 bases between them. The CDR3 totals 17 residues.

The chain recombines TRBV10-1 with TRBJ2-2, with D possibly being TRBD1 or TRBD2 (5 bases each). The CDR3 runs to 17 residues. The germline V gene has CDR1 WNHNN and CDR2 SYGVQD (reference sequence). V gave up 0 bases and J gave up 3 bases, with 14 bases separating them. CDR3 region: CASSESQDEGHTGELFF. CDR3 coding DNA: TGCGCCAGCAGTGAGTCACAGGACGAGGGGCACACCGGGGAGCTGTTTTTT.

This chain uses TRBV7-6 with TRBJ1-1, with TRBD1 as a possible D gene (5 bases). The V and J ends lost 5 bases and 6 bases respectively, with 13 bases between them. The CDR3 loop spans 13 amino acids. The germline V gene has CDR1 SGHVS and CDR2 FNYEAQ. CDR3 in DNA: TGTGCCAGCAGCCCGAATTGGGGGGCTGAAGCTTTCTTT. Translating gives CASSPNWGAEAFF.

V gene TRBV7-9 combines with J gene TRBJ2-5, with D possibly matching TRBD2 (6 bases). The V end was cut by 1 base, the J end by 9 bases, with 21 bases between. This CDR3 contains 16 residues. CDR1 and CDR2 (germline): SEHNR, FQNEAQ (reference sequence). As DNA, the CDR3 is TGTGCCAGCAGCTTAGAACGGGGGAAGGGATCTTTGGCCCAGTACTTC. Translation gives CASSLERGKGSLAQYF.

This clone was observed once. The V call is TRBV19, the J call TRBJ2-5; D may be TRBD2 (5 bases). Germline values: CDR1 LNHDA, CDR2 SQIVND (reference sequence). Trimming took off 4 bases at V and 1 base at J, with 7 bases between the two ends. The CDR3 runs 13 residues. The CDR3 here is CASSTDFQETQYF. In DNA form, the CDR3 reads TGTGCCAGTAGTACGGACTTCCAAGAGACCCAGTACTTC.

The chain joins TRBV27 to TRBJ2-7, with D perhaps matching TRBD2 (5 bases). V was clipped by 3 bases and J by 0 bases, with 12 bases between them. CDR1 is MNHEY, CDR2 SMNVEV, per germline (reference sequence). This CDR3 has 15 amino acids. DNA for the CDR3: TGTGCCAGCAGTTTCGGGTCCGGGGTCTCCTACGAGCAGTACTTC. Translation: CASSFGSGVSYEQYF.

As regards this clone: The sample carries other DNA sequences with the same CDR3. This sequence joins TRBV6-5 and TRBJ1-2; possibly TRBD1 for D (5 bases). CDR1 is MNHEY and CDR2 is SVGAGI in the germline V gene. The CDR3 sequence is 13 residues long. Deletions cut 2 bases from V and 8 bases from J, with 12 bases between. The CDR3 nucleotides read TGTGCCAGCAGTTACGTGGGGCAAGACGGCTACACCTTC. This encodes CASSYVGQDGYTF.

As to this clone: A much bigger clone sits one base away, suggesting this may be a read error. Within the sample, other DNA sequences also encode this same CDR3. The V and J genes are TRBV27 and TRBJ2-7; 8 positions match TRBD1. J was trimmed by 4 bases and V by 2 bases; bases with no gene match: 1. Germline-derived CDR1 and CDR2 are MNHEY and SMNVEV (reference sequence). This CDR3 comprises 13 residues. The CDR3 DNA sequence: TGTGCCAGCAGTTTACAGGGGGCTTACGAGCAGTACTTC. Its translation: CASSLQGAYEQYF.

This rearrangement joins TRBV13 to TRBJ1-5; a possible D gene is TRBD1 (5 bases). Looked up from germline, CDR1 is PRHDT and CDR2 is FYEKMQ (reference sequence). The V and J ends lost 4 bases and 1 base respectively, with 8 bases between them. This CDR3 is 14 amino acids long. The CDR3 region has the DNA TGTGCCAGCAGCTCCCGGGACAGCAATCAGCCCCAGCATTTT. It yields the protein CASSSRDSNQPQHF. Combining the CDR3 with reference TRBV13 and TRBJ1-5 gives the whole variable domain AAGVIQSPRHLIKEKRETATLKCYPIPRHDTVYWYQQGPGQDPQFLISFYEKMQSDKGSIPDRFSAQQFSDYHSELNMSSLELGDSALYFCASSSRDSNQPQHFGDGTRLSIL.

The chain is built from TRBV6-1 and TRBJ2-7; 8 bases match TRBD2. With 3 bases clipped from V and 3 bases from J, the junction kept 4 bases outside the gene matches. CDR1 and CDR2 from the germline V gene are MNHNS and SASEGT. The CDR3 is 14 residues long. In DNA form, the CDR3 reads TGTGCCAGCAGTGAGCCGGGACTAGACTACGAGCAGTACTTC. This codes for CASSEPGLDYEQYF.

The chain uses TRBV5-4 and TRBJ2-7; D not resolved. V lost 2 bases and J 7 bases, leaving 13 bases between the germline ends. Germline loops: CDR1 SGHNT, CDR2 YYREEE (reference sequence). CDR3 size: 13 residues. CDR3 sequence: CASSLGPNGEQYF. The DNA of the CDR3 is TGTGCCAGCAGCTTAGGCCCCAACGGGGAGCAGTACTTC.

The rearrangement joins TRBV6-1 to TRBJ2-7; 9 bases match TRBD1. J was trimmed by 5 bases and V by 0 bases; bases with no gene match: 8. The CDR3 runs to 16 residues. Germline V lookup: CDR1 MNHNS, CDR2 SASEGT. CDR3 sequence: CASSEASPGTGNEQYF. The CDR3 bases are TGTGCCAGCAGTGAAGCAAGCCCCGGGACAGGGAACGAGCAGTACTTC.